This T cell receptor beta chain was recovered during a study of shared clonotypes between healthy human individuals. Study details: A couple of women and a few men aged 18 to 49 made up the donors.

CDR3 length: 15 residues. Trimming cost V 4 bases and J 6 bases; bases outside gene matches: 7. In germline, CDR1 is MNHNS, CDR2 SASEGT. Evenly divided among several immunoSEQ plates was the genomic DNA of each subset. The assay was immunoSEQ multiplex PCR, and TCRdb's table has in-frame clones only and misses some. Among about 520,000 clones, over 75% were seen once, and the ten largest hold 9.5% to 15%. This clone was observed many times. The chain combines TRBV6-1 with TRBJ2-3; TRBD2 agrees at 10 bases. Material: PBMCs. The sequence was obtained from a woman in her forties in good health. Some clones in this sample may be carry-over from other donors' samples. DNA of the CDR3: TGTGCCAGCAGTGGGACTAGCGGCGGAGCCGATACGCAGTATTTT. It is translated as CASSGTSGGADTQYF.